The source of this T cell receptor beta chain is a study of blood T cell repertoires in COVID-19. Study overall: Samples representing acute and convalescent COVID-19 were sourced from the United States, Italy and Spain. From T cells, B-cell-depleted T cells, or PBMCs came the material, which was cDNA or gDNA.

Germline CDR1 SNHLY, CDR2 FYNNEI. V lost 3 bases, J lost 4 bases, and 9 bases stayed unmatched. This CDR3 contains 16 residues. Per the original data handling: Reference gene primer amplification in the assay estimated nucleated cell counts. Some clones are missing from TCRdb's copy, which holds only in-frame ones; the method was immunoSEQ multiplex PCR. V and J calls and clone size come straight from that table; D and trimming were deduced from the DNA. The data hold 250,000 or so clones, with 65% to 90% observed a single time. The sequence was collected from a man aged 35 to 55 who had recovered from COVID-19. The chain couples TRBV2 to TRBJ2-5; 9 positions agree with TRBD2. The sequenced sample was peripheral blood. CDR3 region: CASSDPGGGASETQYF. The CDR3 DNA reads as TGTGCCAGCAGTGATCCTGGCGGGGGGGCTTCAGAGACCCAGTACTTC.